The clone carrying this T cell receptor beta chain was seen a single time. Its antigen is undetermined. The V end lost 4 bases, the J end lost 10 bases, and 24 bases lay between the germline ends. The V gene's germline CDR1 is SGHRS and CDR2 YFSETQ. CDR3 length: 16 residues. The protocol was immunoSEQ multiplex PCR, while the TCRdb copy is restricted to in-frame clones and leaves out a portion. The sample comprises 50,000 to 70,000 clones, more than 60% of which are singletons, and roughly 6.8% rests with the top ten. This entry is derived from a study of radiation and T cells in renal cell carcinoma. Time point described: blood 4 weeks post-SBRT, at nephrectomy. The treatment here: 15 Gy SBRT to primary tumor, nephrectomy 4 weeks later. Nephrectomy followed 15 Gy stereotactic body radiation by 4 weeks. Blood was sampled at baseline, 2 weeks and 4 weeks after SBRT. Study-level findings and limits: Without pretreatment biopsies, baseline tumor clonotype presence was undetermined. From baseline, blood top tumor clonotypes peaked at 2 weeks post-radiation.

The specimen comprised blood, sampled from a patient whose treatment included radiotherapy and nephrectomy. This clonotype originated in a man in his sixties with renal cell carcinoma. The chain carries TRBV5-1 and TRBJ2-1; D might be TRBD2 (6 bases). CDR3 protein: CASSPTSGTPRGEQFF. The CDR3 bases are TGCGCCAGCAGCCCCACGTCCGGGACTCCCCGTGGAGAGCAGTTCTTC.